This record concerns one T cell receptor beta chain sequence. Its antigen is as yet unknown. The donor cohort consisted entirely of Caucasian adults residing in Nashville, Tennessee. Naive CD45RA+ and memory CD45RA-negative subsets were split from CD4+ cells. Profiled with immunoSEQ multiplex PCR; TCRdb holds only in-frame clones, not every one. The table records approximately 2.5 million clones, approximately 93% of them present only once. The data belong to a study of shared clonotypes between healthy human individuals. On the study more broadly: The plates for each donor numbered three CD4 naive, three CD4 memory, two CD8 naive and one CD8 memory. Study findings and constraints: Compared with clonotypes that all four donors shared, non-shared clonotypes had lower generation probabilities.

Trimming shortened V by 2 bases and J by 9 bases, and 16 bases separated the two germline ends. Germline V gene data show CDR1 as MGHRA and CDR2 as YSYEKL. This CDR3 has 14 residues. The receptor comes from a man between 18 and 35 years old in good health. Some clones in this sample may be carry-over from other donors' samples. The V and J genes are TRBV4-1 and TRBJ1-2, with D perhaps TRBD1 (5 bases). The sample comprised naive CD4+ T cells from PBMCs. The subset was: CD45RA+ positively selected. DNA of the CDR3: TGCGCCAGCAGCCAATGGGCAGGGCGAAACAGCTACACCTTC. This translates into CASSQWAGRNSYTF.